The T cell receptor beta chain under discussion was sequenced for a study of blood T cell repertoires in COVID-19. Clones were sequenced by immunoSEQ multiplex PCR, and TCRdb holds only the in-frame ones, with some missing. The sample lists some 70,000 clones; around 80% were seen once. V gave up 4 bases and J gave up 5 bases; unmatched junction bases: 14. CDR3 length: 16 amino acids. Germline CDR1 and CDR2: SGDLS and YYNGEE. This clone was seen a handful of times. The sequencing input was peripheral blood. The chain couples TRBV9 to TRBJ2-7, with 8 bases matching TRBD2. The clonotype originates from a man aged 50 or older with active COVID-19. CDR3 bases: TGTGCCAGCAGCCCCCGGGAGGGCGAACTATTTGACGAGCAGTACTTC. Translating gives CASSPREGELFDEQYF. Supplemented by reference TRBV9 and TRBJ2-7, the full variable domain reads DSGVTQTPKHLITATGQRVTLRCSPRSGDLSVYWYQQSLDQGLQFLIQYYNGEERAKGNILERFSAQQFPDLHSELNLSSLELGDSALYFCASSPREGELFDEQYFGPGTRLTVT.